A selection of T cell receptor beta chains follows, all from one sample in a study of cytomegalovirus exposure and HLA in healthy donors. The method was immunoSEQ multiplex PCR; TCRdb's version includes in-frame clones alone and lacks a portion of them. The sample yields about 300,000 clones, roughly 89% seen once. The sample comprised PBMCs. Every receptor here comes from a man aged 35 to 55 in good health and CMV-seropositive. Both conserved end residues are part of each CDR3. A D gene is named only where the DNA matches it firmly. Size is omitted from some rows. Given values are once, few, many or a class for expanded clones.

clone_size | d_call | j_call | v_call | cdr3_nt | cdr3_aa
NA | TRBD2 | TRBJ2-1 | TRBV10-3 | TGTGCCATCACCTCGGGGGCTAGCGGGTCCTACAATGAGCAGTTCTTC | CAITSGASGSYNEQFF
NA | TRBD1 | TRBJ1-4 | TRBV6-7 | TGTGCCAGCAGCTCCGGGACAGGTGCCCCCCCAACTAATGAAAAACTGTTTTTT | CASSSGTGAPPTNEKLFF
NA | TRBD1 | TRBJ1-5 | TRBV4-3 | TGCGCCAGCAGCCAAGATTGGAGGACAGGGGTAGGGGGTAGCAATCAGCCCCAGCATTTT | CASSQDWRTGVGGSNQPQHF
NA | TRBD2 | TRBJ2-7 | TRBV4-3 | TGCGCCAGCAGCCATCATAGCGGGAGAGGGCCCTACGAGCAGTACTTC | CASSHHSGRGPYEQYF
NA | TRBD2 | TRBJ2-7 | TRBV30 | TGTGCCTGGAGTTTAGCGGGAGGACACGAGCAGTACTTC | CAWSLAGGHEQYF
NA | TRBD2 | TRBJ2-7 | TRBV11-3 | TGTGCCAGCAGCTTAGGGGGCGGGAGGCGATACGAGCAGTACTTC | CASSLGGGRRYEQYF
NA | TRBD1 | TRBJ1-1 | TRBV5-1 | TGCGCCAGCAGCCCCAATCAGGGGGAGAAGATGAACACTGAAGCTTTCTTT | CASSPNQGEKMNTEAFF
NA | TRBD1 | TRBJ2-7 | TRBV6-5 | TGTGCCAGCAAGCAACCGGGACAGGGTCTCCACGAGCAGTACTTC | CASKQPGQGLHEQYF
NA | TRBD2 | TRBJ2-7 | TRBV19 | TGTGCCAGCAGCTCTCGGGCTAGCGGGAGGACGCCGTACGAGCAGTACTTC | CASSSRASGRTPYEQYF
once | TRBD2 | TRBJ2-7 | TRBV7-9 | TGTGCCAGCAGCTCGACTTCAGCGGGGTCCTACGAGCAGTACTTC | CASSSTSAGSYEQYF
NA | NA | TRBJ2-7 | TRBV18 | TGTGCCAGCTCACCACGATCTGACAAAGCCGAGCAGTACTTC | CASSPRSDKAEQYF
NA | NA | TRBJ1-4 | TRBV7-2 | TGTGTCAGCAGCTCCCCTCAGGACATCGTTAATGAAAAACTGTTTTTT | CVSSSPQDIVNEKLFF
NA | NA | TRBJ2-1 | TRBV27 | TGTGCCAGCAGTTTGGGCAGTTACAATGAGCAGTTCTTC | CASSLGSYNEQFF
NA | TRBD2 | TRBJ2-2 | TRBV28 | TGTGCCAGCCCCCCGAGGGCCAGCGGGAGAGTTAAGGACACCGGGGAGCTGTTTTTT | CASPPRASGRVKDTGELFF
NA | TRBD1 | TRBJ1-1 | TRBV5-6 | TGTGCCAGCAGCTTGTACAGGGGCAGTGTGGGTATGAACACTGAAGCTTTCTTT | CASSLYRGSVGMNTEAFF
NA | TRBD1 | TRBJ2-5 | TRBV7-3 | TGTGCCAGCAGCCCGGGACAGATCCTTCAAGAGACCCAGTACTTC | CASSPGQILQETQYF
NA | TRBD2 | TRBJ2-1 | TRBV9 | TGTGCCAGCAGCCCCCGACTAGCGGGAGTTTTCAATGAGCAGTTCTTC | CASSPRLAGVFNEQFF
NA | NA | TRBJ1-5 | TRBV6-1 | TGTGCCAGCAGTGAAACGTCGTCCCGCCTCGGGCAGCCCCAGCATTTT | CASSETSSRLGQPQHF
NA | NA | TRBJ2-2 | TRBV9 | TGTGCCAGCAGCCCCCGACAGCGCACCGGGGAGCTGTTTTTT | CASSPRQRTGELFF
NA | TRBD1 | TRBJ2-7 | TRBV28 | TGTGCCAGCACCACAGGGGCACCCTACGAGCAGTACTTC | CASTTGAPYEQYF
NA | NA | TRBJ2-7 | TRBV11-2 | TGTGCCAGCAGCTTCGCGACTTGGCAGGGCTACGAGCAGTACTTC | CASSFATWQGYEQYF
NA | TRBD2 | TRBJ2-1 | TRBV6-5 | TGTGCCAGCACCCCGGGACTAGTATTTTACAATGAGCAGTTCTTC | CASTPGLVFYNEQFF
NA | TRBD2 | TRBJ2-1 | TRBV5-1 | TGCGCCAGCAGCTCCGGACTAGCGGGAGGACGATCCTACAATGAGCAGTTCTTC | CASSSGLAGGRSYNEQFF
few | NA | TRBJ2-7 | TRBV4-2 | TGTGCCAGCAGCCAAGTCCCAGCGGCGCGCTACGAGCAGTACTTC | CASSQVPAARYEQYF
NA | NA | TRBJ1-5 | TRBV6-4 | TGTGCCAGCCCAGAGGACCCTCGGGGACAGCCCCAGCATTTT | CASPEDPRGQPQHF
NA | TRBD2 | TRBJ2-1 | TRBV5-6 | TGTGCCAGCACCCCCAGGGCGGGAGCCGTCGGCAATGAGCAGTTCTTC | CASTPRAGAVGNEQFF